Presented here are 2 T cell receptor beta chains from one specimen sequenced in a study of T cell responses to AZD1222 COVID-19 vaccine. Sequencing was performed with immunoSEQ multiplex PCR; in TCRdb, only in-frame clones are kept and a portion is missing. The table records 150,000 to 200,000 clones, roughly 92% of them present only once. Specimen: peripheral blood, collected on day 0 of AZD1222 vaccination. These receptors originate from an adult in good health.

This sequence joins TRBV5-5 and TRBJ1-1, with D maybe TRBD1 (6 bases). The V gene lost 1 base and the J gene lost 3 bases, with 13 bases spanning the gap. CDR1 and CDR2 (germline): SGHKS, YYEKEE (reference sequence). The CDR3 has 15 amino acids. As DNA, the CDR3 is TGTGCCAGCAGCTTGTATTGGGGGCGAGACACTGAAGCTTTCTTT. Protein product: CASSLYWGRDTEAFF.

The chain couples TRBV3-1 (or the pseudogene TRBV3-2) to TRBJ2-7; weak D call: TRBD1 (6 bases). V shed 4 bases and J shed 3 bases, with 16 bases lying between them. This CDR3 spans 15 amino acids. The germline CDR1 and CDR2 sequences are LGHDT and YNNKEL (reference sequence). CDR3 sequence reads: CASSPESTGIYEQYF. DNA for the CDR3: TGTGCCAGCAGCCCAGAATCGACAGGAATCTACGAGCAGTACTTC.